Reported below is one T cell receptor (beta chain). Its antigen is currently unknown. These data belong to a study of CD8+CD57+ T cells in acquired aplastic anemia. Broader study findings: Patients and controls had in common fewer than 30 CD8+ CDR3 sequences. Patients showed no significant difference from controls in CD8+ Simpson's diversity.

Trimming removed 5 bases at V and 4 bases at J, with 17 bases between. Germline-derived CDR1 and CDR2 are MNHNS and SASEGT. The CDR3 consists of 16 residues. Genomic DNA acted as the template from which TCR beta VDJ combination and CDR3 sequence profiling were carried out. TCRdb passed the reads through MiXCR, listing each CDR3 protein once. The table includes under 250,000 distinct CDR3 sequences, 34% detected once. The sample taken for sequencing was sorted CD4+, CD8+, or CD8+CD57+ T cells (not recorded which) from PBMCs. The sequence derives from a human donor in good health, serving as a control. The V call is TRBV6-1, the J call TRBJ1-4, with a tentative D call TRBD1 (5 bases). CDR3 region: CASSRQIGPFNEKLFF. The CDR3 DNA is TGTGCCAGCAGTAGACAGATAGGCCCCTTTAATGAAAAACTGTTTTTT.